Each of the 8 T cell receptor beta chains below was sequenced from the same sample in a study of blood T cell repertoires in COVID-19. Assay used: immunoSEQ multiplex PCR; TCRdb lists only in-frame clones, some missing. The sample consists of approximately 90,000 clones, around 87% of them appearing once. The specimen sequenced was peripheral blood. The receptors derive from a human donor with acute or convalescent COVID-19. The donor label of this sample is uncertain.

The chain joins TRBV7-9 to TRBJ1-1; D unresolved. The germline gives CDR1 SEHNR, CDR2 FQNEAQ (reference sequence). The CDR3 covers 13 residues. V lost 6 bases, J lost 1 base, and 9 bases lay in between. The CDR3 protein is CASRVRGNTEAFF. DNA of the CDR3: TGTGCCAGCAGAGTTAGAGGGAACACTGAAGCTTTCTTT.

This rearrangement joins TRBV28 to TRBJ2-7; possible D gene TRBD2, 5 bases. The CDR3 is 13 amino acids. Trimming took off 7 bases at V and 7 bases at J, with 17 bases between the two ends. Per germline, CDR1 MDHEN and CDR2 SYDVKM. CDR3 sequence (DNA): TGTGCCAGCAAGCCCGGGGTTGGAGATGAGCAGTACTTC. The encoded protein is CASKPGVGDEQYF.

To note about this clone: The same CDR3 also results from other DNA sequences found in this sample. The chain couples TRBV9 to TRBJ1-5; 8 bases are a match to TRBD1. V lost 3 bases, J lost 5 bases, and 1 base stayed unmatched. Germline V gene sequence: CDR1 SGDLS, CDR2 YYNGEE. The CDR3 consists of 13 residues. The CDR3 DNA is TGTGCCAGCAGCGCGACAGGGGATCAGCCCCAGCATTTT. It codes for CASSATGDQPQHF.

The genes are TRBV19 and TRBJ1-2, with 7 bases identical to TRBD1. The germline gives CDR1 LNHDA, CDR2 SQIVND (reference sequence). The CDR3 is made up of 15 amino acids. With V trimmed by 3 bases and J by 4 bases, 8 bases remained unmatched. For the CDR3, the DNA is TGTGCCAGTAGTATCTTAGCAGGGGGACGCTATGGCTACACCTTC. Translation: CASSILAGGRYGYTF.

V gene TRBV7-9 combines with J gene TRBJ2-5, with 9 bases lining up with TRBD2. The CDR3 has 15 residues. After removal of 3 bases from V and 5 bases from J, the junction contained 7 bases not matched to a gene. Germline V gene data show CDR1 as SEHNR and CDR2 as FQNEAQ (reference sequence). CDR3 sequence (DNA): TGTGCCAGCAGCTTTGTTAGCGGGGGAAGGGAGACCCAGTACTTC. This sequence encodes CASSFVSGGRETQYF.

The CDR3 protein is CAWSAEQGLGSPLHF. CDR3 DNA sequence: TGTGCCTGGAGTGCAGAACAGGGCTTGGGTTCACCCCTCCACTTT. This rearrangement joins TRBV30 to TRBJ1-6; D might be TRBD1 (6 bases). Trimming shortened V by 1 base and J by 9 bases, and 16 bases separated the two germline ends. The CDR3 has 15 residues. Germline V gene sequence: CDR1 GTSNPN, CDR2 SVGIG (reference sequence).

The chain uses TRBV10-3 and TRBJ2-1, with D perhaps matching TRBD2 (6 bases). Trimming removed 0 bases at V and 9 bases at J, with 15 bases between. The germline V gene encodes CDR1 ENHRY and CDR2 SYGVKD. The CDR3 has 15 amino acids. This CDR3 reads CAISESLASEGEQFF. The CDR3 coding sequence is TGTGCCATCAGTGAGTCGTTGGCTAGCGAGGGTGAGCAGTTCTTC.

This chain connects TRBV9 to TRBJ2-5; possibly TRBD1 for D (7 bases). Per germline, CDR1 SGDLS and CDR2 YYNGEE. With 4 bases removed from V and 0 bases from J, the gap between germline ends came to 13 bases. The CDR3 is 15 amino acids. The CDR3: CASSPQGGHQETQYF. CDR3 DNA: TGTGCCAGCAGCCCCCAGGGGGGCCACCAAGAGACCCAGTACTTC.